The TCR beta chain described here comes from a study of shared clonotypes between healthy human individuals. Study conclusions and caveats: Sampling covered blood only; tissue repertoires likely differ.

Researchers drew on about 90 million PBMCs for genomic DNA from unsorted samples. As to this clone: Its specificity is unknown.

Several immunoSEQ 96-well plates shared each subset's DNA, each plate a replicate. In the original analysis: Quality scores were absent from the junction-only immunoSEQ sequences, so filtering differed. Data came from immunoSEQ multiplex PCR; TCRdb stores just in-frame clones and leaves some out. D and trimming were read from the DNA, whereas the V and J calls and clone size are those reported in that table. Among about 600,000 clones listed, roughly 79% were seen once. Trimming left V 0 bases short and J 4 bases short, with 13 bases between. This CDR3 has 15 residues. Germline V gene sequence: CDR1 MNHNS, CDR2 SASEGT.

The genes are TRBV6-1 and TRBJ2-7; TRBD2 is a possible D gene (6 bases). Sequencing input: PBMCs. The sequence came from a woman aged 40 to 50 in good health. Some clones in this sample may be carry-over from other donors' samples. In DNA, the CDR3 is TGTGCCAGCAGTGAAGCTCGGGAGACCCTGTACGAGCAGTACTTC. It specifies CASSEARETLYEQYF.